This TCR beta chain originates from a study of blood T cell repertoires in COVID-19. Study-wide background: Acute and convalescent COVID-19 samples came from the United States, Italy and Spain. T cells, B-cell-depleted T cells, or PBMCs supplied cDNA or gDNA.

Per the original methods: The assay estimated nucleated cells by amplifying reference gene primers. Assay used: immunoSEQ multiplex PCR; TCRdb lists only in-frame clones, some missing. From that table come the V and J calls and clone size; the DNA was used to work out D and trimming. This table holds approximately 75,000 clones, more than 80% found once. The receptor was derived from a man older than 75 with acute or convalescent COVID-19. The sample taken for sequencing was peripheral blood.

The CDR3 here is CASSYDSLNNEQFF. In DNA form, the CDR3 reads TGTGCCAGCAGTTACGACAGCCTAAACAATGAGCAGTTCTTC. The chain is built from TRBV6-5 and TRBJ2-1, with D possibly matching TRBD1 (5 bases). The CDR3 spans 14 residues. Germline CDR1 and CDR2: MNHEY and SVGAGI. V shed 2 bases and J shed 5 bases, with 10 bases lying between them.